A selection of T cell receptor beta chains follows, all from one sample in a study of CD8 T cells in Susac syndrome. TCRdb fed the immunoSEQ multiplex PCR reads into MiXCR, producing one record per CDR3 protein. The repertoire holds about 84,000 distinct CDR3 sequences, with 85% to 95% as singletons. Input material: CD8+ T cells from PBMCs. The origin of the receptors is a human donor in good health. Both conserved end residues are part of each CDR3. The D gene is left open where the match is weak. Clone size is shown for a subset of rows, as once, few, many or a class of expanded clone.

v_call: TRBV12-3/TRBV12-4
clone_size: .
j_call: TRBJ1-1
d_call: .
cdr3_nt: TGTGCCAGCAGTGAGACCCCAGGGACTGAAGCTTTCTTT
cdr3_aa: CASSETPGTEAFF

v_call: TRBV5-6
clone_size: once
j_call: TRBJ2-2
d_call: TRBD2
cdr3_nt: TGTGCCAGCAGCTTGGGACTAGCGGGGGACACCGGGGAGCTGTTTTTT
cdr3_aa: CASSLGLAGDTGELFF

v_call: TRBV9
clone_size: .
j_call: TRBJ2-7
d_call: .
cdr3_nt: TGTGCCAGCAGCCCCCCCGGGACCCACTACGAGCAGTACTTC
cdr3_aa: CASSPPGTHYEQYF

v_call: TRBV9
clone_size: .
j_call: TRBJ1-2
d_call: .
cdr3_nt: TGTGCCAGCAGCGTAGCTTCTTCAGTCATCACCCCACAGGGTCTCGGGGCTGGCTACACCTTC
cdr3_aa: CASSVASSVITPQGLGAGYTF

v_call: TRBV29-1
clone_size: once
j_call: TRBJ1-4
d_call: .
cdr3_nt: TGCAGCGTTTTTCCCGTTGGCGAAAAACTGTTTTTT
cdr3_aa: CSVFPVGEKLFF

v_call: TRBV27
clone_size: .
j_call: TRBJ2-7
d_call: .
cdr3_nt: TGTGCCAGCAGTTTAAGTAAGGGGGTCCTTTCCTACGAGCAGTACTTC
cdr3_aa: CASSLSKGVLSYEQYF

v_call: TRBV29-1
clone_size: .
j_call: TRBJ2-2
d_call: .
cdr3_nt: TGCAGCGTTGAAGGCCCATCTAGTCGCACCGGGGAGCTGTTTTTT
cdr3_aa: CSVEGPSSRTGELFF

v_call: TRBV20-1
clone_size: .
j_call: TRBJ1-1
d_call: .
cdr3_nt: TGCAGTGCTAGAGTTCTCCCTGGCGACACTGAAGCTTTCTTT
cdr3_aa: CSARVLPGDTEAFF

v_call: TRBV27
clone_size: .
j_call: TRBJ2-7
d_call: .
cdr3_nt: TGTGCCAGCAGTTACGGGACGACCTACGAGCAGTACTTC
cdr3_aa: CASSYGTTYEQYF

v_call: TRBV20-1
clone_size: .
j_call: TRBJ2-2
d_call: .
cdr3_nt: TGCAGTGCTAGAGATGTCCCCTACACCGGGGAGCTGTTTTTT
cdr3_aa: CSARDVPYTGELFF

v_call: TRBV27
clone_size: .
j_call: TRBJ2-7
d_call: TRBD1
cdr3_nt: TGTGCCAGCAAGCCGGGACAGGGTGGATACGAGCAGTACTTC
cdr3_aa: CASKPGQGGYEQYF

v_call: TRBV6-5
clone_size: .
j_call: TRBJ1-1
d_call: .
cdr3_nt: TGTGCCAGCAGCAACGGGGAAGGGCGGGCTTTCTTT
cdr3_aa: CASSNGEGRAFF

v_call: TRBV4-1
clone_size: .
j_call: TRBJ2-1
d_call: TRBD2
cdr3_nt: TGCGCCAGCAGCCAAGTAAGCGGGGGAGGGAATGAGCAGTTCTTC
cdr3_aa: CASSQVSGGGNEQFF

v_call: TRBV19
clone_size: .
j_call: TRBJ1-2
d_call: .
cdr3_nt: TGTGCCAGTAAGGGGGGTCACTATGGCTACACCTTC
cdr3_aa: CASKGGHYGYTF

v_call: TRBV6-5
clone_size: .
j_call: TRBJ1-6
d_call: TRBD1
cdr3_nt: TGTGCCAGCAACCGCGGACAGGAGATTTCACCCCTCCACTTT
cdr3_aa: CASNRGQEISPLHF

v_call: TRBV30
clone_size: .
j_call: TRBJ2-1
d_call: TRBD1
cdr3_nt: TGTGCCTGGAGTGTAGGGACAGGGGGGGAGCAGTTCTTC
cdr3_aa: CAWSVGTGGEQFF

v_call: TRBV3-1
clone_size: .
j_call: TRBJ2-5
d_call: TRBD2
cdr3_nt: TGTGCCAGCAGCTTGGAGACTAGCGGGGCCCACCAAGAGACCCAGTACTTC
cdr3_aa: CASSLETSGAHQETQYF

v_call: TRBV2
clone_size: .
j_call: TRBJ1-2
d_call: TRBD1
cdr3_nt: TGTGCCAGCATCCGGGACAGCGCTAACTATGGCTACACCTTC
cdr3_aa: CASIRDSANYGYTF

v_call: TRBV6-6
clone_size: .
j_call: TRBJ1-5
d_call: TRBD1
cdr3_nt: TGTGCCAGCAACAGGGGTAGCAATCAGCCCCAGCATTTT
cdr3_aa: CASNRGSNQPQHF

v_call: TRBV4-1
clone_size: .
j_call: TRBJ1-2
d_call: .
cdr3_nt: TGCGCCAGCAGCCAAGATATATCGGGGGCGCGAGGCTACACCTTC
cdr3_aa: CASSQDISGARGYTF

v_call: TRBV12-3/TRBV12-4
clone_size: .
j_call: TRBJ2-5
d_call: .
cdr3_nt: TGTGCCAGCAGTCTCGCGACCCGAGAGACCCAGTACTTC
cdr3_aa: CASSLATRETQYF

v_call: TRBV9
clone_size: .
j_call: TRBJ1-6
d_call: .
cdr3_nt: TGTGCCAGCGGGGGACCATTTGGCCTCCACTTT
cdr3_aa: CASGGPFGLHF

v_call: TRBV4-1
clone_size: .
j_call: TRBJ1-1
d_call: .
cdr3_nt: TGCGCCAGCAGCCACCGTCTTCCGGGAGTCCTGAACACTGATGCTTTCTTT
cdr3_aa: CASSHRLPGVLNTDAFF

v_call: TRBV23-1
clone_size: .
j_call: TRBJ1-4
d_call: .
cdr3_nt: TGCGCCAGTCCGGGAGATAGACTTAGAGCAACTAATGAAAAACTGTTTTTT
cdr3_aa: CASPGDRLRATNEKLFF

v_call: TRBV20-1
clone_size: .
j_call: TRBJ1-1
d_call: .
cdr3_nt: TGCAGTGCTTCCCCGGGAGGAAACACTGAAGCTTTCTTT
cdr3_aa: CSASPGGNTEAFF

v_call: TRBV3-1
clone_size: .
j_call: TRBJ1-3
d_call: .
cdr3_nt: TGTGCCAGCAGCCAAGTGACAGGCTCTCTAACTGGAAACACCATATATTTT
cdr3_aa: CASSQVTGSLTGNTIYF

v_call: TRBV7-2
clone_size: .
j_call: TRBJ1-1
d_call: .
cdr3_nt: TGTGCCAGCAGCTTAGGGTTGGGGATCACTGAAGCTTTCTTT
cdr3_aa: CASSLGLGITEAFF

v_call: TRBV9
clone_size: .
j_call: TRBJ2-1
d_call: .
cdr3_nt: TGTGCCAGCAGCGTAGGGGTCCTCTCCTACAATGAGCAGTTCTTC
cdr3_aa: CASSVGVLSYNEQFF

v_call: TRBV7-9
clone_size: .
j_call: TRBJ1-5
d_call: .
cdr3_nt: TGTGCCAGCAGCTTAGTGTCAGTGAATCAGCCCCAGCATTTT
cdr3_aa: CASSLVSVNQPQHF

v_call: TRBV29-1
clone_size: .
j_call: TRBJ1-1
d_call: TRBD1
cdr3_nt: TGCAGCGCTATACCACAGGGGGCTGGCACTGAAGCTTTCTTT
cdr3_aa: CSAIPQGAGTEAFF

v_call: TRBV7-9
clone_size: .
j_call: TRBJ1-2
d_call: .
cdr3_nt: TGTGCCATCGCCCCGGAACCCATTAACTATGGCTACACCTTC
cdr3_aa: CAIAPEPINYGYTF

v_call: TRBV7-9
clone_size: .
j_call: TRBJ1-2
d_call: TRBD1
cdr3_nt: TGTGCCAGCAGTCCTCCGGGACAGAGCTATGGCTACACCTTC
cdr3_aa: CASSPPGQSYGYTF

v_call: TRBV18
clone_size: .
j_call: TRBJ2-3
d_call: .
cdr3_nt: TGTGCCAGCTCACCTGAGACCCTGGACACAGATACGCAGTATTTT
cdr3_aa: CASSPETLDTDTQYF

v_call: TRBV15
clone_size: .
j_call: TRBJ1-6
d_call: .
cdr3_nt: TGTGCCACCAGCAATTCCGGAGTTAATTCACCCCTCCACTTT
cdr3_aa: CATSNSGVNSPLHF

v_call: TRBV23-1
clone_size: .
j_call: TRBJ2-5
d_call: .
cdr3_nt: TGCGCCAGCAGTCAATCGAAAGCTCCAGGCTGTCAAGAGACCCAGTACTTC
cdr3_aa: CASSQSKAPGCQETQYF

v_call: TRBV4-1
clone_size: .
j_call: TRBJ1-2
d_call: .
cdr3_nt: TGCGCCAGCAGCCAAGAGGGACGGCGCGGCTACACCTTC
cdr3_aa: CASSQEGRRGYTF

v_call: TRBV25-1
clone_size: .
j_call: TRBJ1-6
d_call: TRBD1
cdr3_nt: TGTGCCAGCACCGATGGGACAGGCCTTAATTCACCCCTCCACTTT
cdr3_aa: CASTDGTGLNSPLHF